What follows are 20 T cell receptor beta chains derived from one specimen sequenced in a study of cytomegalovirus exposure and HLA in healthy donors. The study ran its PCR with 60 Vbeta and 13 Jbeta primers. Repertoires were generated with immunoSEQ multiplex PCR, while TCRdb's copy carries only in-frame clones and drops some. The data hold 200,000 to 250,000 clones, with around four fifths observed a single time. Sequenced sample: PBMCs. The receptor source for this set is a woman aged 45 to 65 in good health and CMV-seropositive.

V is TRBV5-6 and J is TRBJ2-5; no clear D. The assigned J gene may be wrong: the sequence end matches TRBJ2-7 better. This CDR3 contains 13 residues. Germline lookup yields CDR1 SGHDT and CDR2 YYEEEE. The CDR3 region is CASSLPNSYEQYF. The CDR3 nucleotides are TGTGCCAGCAGCTTGCCGAATTCCTACGAGCAGTACTTC.

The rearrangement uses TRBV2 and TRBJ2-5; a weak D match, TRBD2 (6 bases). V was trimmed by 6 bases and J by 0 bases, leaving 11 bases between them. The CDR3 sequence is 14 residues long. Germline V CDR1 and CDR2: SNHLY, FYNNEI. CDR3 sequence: CASRGLANQETQYF. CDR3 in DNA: TGTGCCAGCAGAGGGCTAGCGAACCAAGAGACCCAGTACTTC.

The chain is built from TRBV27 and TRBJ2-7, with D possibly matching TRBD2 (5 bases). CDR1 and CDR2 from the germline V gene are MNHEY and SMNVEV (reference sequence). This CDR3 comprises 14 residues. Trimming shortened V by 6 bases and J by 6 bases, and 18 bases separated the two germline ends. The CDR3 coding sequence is TGTGCCAGCAGCCTTGATTTAAGGACTCTCGAGCAGTACTTC. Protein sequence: CASSLDLRTLEQYF.

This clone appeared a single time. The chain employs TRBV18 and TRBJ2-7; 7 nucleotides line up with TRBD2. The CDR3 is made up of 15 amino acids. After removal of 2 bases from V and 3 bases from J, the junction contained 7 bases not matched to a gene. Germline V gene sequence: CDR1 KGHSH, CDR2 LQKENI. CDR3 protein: CASSPSNPGGYEQYF. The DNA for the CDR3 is TGTGCCAGCTCACCATCCAACCCGGGGGGCTACGAGCAGTACTTC. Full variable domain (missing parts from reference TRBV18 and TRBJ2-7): NAGVMQNPRHLVRRRGQEARLRCSPMKGHSHVYWYRQLPEEGLKFMVYLQKENIIDESGMPKERFSAEFPKEGPSILRIQQVVRGDSAAYFCASSPSNPGGYEQYFGPGTRLTVT.

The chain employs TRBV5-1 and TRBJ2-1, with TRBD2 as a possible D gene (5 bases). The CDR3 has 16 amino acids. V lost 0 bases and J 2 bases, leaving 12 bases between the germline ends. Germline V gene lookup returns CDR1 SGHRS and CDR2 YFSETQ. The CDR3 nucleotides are TGCGCCAGCAGCTTGGATCTCGGGGAGCCCTACAATGAGCAGTTCTTC. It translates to CASSLDLGEPYNEQFF.

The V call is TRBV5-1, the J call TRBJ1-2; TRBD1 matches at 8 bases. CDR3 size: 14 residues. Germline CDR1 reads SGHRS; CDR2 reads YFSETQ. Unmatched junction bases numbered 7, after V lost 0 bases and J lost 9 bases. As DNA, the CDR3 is TGCGCCAGCAGCTTGGCCGGGACAGGTGTGAGCTACACCTTC. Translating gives CASSLAGTGVSYTF.

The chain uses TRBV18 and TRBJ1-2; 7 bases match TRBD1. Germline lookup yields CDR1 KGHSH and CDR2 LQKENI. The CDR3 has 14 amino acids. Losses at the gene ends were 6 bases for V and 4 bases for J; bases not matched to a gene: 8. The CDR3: CASSQGTAVYGYTF. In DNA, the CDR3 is TGTGCCAGCTCGCAAGGGACAGCGGTCTATGGCTACACCTTC.

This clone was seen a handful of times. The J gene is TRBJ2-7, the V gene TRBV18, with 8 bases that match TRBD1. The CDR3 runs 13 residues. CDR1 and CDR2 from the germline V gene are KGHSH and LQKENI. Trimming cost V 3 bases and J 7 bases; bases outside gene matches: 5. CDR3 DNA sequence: TGTGCCAGCTCACCGGCAGGGGGCAATGAGCAGTACTTC. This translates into CASSPAGGNEQYF. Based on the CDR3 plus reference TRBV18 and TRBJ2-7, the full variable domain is NAGVMQNPRHLVRRRGQEARLRCSPMKGHSHVYWYRQLPEEGLKFMVYLQKENIIDESGMPKERFSAEFPKEGPSILRIQQVVRGDSAAYFCASSPAGGNEQYFGPGTRLTVT.

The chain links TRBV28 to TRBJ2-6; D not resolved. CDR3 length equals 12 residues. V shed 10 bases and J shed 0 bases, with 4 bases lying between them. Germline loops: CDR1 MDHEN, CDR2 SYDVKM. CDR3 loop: CATLSGANVLTF. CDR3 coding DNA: TGTGCCACCCTCTCTGGGGCCAACGTCCTGACTTTC.

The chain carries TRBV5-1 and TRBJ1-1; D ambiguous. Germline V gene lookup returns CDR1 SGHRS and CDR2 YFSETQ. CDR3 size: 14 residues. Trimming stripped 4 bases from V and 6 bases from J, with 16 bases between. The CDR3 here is CASSVDGLSAEAFF. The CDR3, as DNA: TGCGCCAGCAGCGTGGACGGTCTAAGTGCTGAAGCTTTCTTT.

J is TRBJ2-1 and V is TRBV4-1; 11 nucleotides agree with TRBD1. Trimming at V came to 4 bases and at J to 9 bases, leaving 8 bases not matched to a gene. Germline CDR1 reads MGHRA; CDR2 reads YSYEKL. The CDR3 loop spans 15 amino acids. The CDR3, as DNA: TGCGCCAGCAGCCGGGACAGGGGGTCTACCATTGAGCAGTTCTTC. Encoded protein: CASSRDRGSTIEQFF.

Written as DNA, the CDR3 is TGTGCCATCTCCTTCGAGGGGGCGAATGGCTACACCTTC. Translating it yields CAISFEGANGYTF. This chain links TRBV10-3 with TRBJ1-2, with 7 bases identical to TRBD1. Germline lookup yields CDR1 ENHRY and CDR2 SYGVKD. V gave up 8 bases and J gave up 6 bases; unmatched junction bases: 9. This CDR3 has 13 amino acids.

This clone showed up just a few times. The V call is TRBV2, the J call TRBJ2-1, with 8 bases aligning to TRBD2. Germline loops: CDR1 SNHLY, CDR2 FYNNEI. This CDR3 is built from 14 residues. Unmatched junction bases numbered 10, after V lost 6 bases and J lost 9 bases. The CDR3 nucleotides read TGTGCCAGCAGGGGACGGGAGGGGGTACGTGAGCAGTTCTTC. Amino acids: CASRGREGVREQFF.

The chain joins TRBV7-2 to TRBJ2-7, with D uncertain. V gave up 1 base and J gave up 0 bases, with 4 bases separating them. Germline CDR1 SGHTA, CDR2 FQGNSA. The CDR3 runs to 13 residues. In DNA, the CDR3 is TGTGCCAGCAGCTTAGGACTCTCCTACGAGCAGTACTTC. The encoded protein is CASSLGLSYEQYF.

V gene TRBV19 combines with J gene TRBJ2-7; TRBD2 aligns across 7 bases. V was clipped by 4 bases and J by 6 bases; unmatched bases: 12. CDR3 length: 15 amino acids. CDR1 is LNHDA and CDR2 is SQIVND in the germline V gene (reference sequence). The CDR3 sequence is CASSTGGLSRREQYF. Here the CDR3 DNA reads TGTGCCAGTAGTACGGGGGGACTATCCAGACGCGAGCAGTACTTC.

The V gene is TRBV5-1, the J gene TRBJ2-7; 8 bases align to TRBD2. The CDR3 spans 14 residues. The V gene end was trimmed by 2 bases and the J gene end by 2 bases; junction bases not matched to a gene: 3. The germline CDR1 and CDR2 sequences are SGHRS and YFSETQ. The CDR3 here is CASSFDGGAYEQYF. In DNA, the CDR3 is TGCGCCAGCAGCTTCGACGGGGGGGCCTACGAGCAGTACTTC.

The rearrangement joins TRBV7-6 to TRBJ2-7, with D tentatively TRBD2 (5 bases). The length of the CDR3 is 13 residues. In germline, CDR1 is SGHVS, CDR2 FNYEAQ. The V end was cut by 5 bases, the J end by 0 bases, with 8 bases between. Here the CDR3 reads CASSPGNSYEQYF. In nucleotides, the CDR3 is TGTGCCAGCAGCCCCGGGAACTCCTACGAGCAGTACTTC.

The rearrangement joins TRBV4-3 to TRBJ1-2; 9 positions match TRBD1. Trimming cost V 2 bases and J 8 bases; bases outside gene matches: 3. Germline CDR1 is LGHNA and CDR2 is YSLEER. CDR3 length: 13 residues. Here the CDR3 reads CASSQSDRGGYTF. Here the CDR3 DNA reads TGCGCCAGCAGCCAATCGGACAGGGGCGGCTACACCTTC.

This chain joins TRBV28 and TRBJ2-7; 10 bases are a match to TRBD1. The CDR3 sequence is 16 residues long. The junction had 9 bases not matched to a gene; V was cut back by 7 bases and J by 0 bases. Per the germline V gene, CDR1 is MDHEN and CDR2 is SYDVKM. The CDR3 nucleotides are TGTGCCAGCATCAGTCCGGGACAGGGGTTCTCCTACGAGCAGTACTTC. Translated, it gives CASISPGQGFSYEQYF.

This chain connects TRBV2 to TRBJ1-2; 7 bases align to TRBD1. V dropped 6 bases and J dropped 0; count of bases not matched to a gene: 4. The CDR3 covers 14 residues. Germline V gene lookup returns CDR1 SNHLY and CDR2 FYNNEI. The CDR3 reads CASRMGQTNYGYTF. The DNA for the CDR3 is TGTGCCAGCAGGATGGGACAGACTAACTATGGCTACACCTTC.